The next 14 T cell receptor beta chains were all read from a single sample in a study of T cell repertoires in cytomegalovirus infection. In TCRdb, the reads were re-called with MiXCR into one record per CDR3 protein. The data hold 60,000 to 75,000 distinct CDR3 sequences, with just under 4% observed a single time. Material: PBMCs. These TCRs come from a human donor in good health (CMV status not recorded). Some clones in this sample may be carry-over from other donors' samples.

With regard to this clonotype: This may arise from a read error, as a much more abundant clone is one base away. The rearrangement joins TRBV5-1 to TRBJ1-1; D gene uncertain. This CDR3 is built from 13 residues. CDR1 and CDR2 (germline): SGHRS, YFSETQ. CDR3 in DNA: TGCACCAGCAGCCCCAATCTTTATACTGAAGCTTTCTTT. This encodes CTSSPNLYTEAFF.

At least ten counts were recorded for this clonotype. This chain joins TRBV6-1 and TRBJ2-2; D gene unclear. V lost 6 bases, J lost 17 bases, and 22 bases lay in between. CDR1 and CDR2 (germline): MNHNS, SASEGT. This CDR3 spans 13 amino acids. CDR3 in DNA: TGTGCCAGCAGCGACTTACTCGGACCCCCCGCATTTTTT. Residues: CASSDLLGPPAFF.

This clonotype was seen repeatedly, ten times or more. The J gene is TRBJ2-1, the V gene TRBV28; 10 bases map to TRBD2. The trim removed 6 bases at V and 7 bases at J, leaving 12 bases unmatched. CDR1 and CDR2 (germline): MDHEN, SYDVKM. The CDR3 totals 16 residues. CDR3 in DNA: TGTGCCAGCAGAAGCACCTCAGCGGGAGGGGGAAATGAGCAGTTCTTC. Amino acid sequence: CASRSTSAGGGNEQFF.

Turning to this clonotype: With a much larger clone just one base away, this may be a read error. The CDR3 DNA sequence: TGTGCCAGCAGTCTAGCGGGGCAGGGTGTGCAGTATTTT. Translating it yields CASSLAGQGVQYF. V gene TRBV12-3 or TRBV12-4 combines with J gene TRBJ2-3; 9 nucleotides line up with TRBD2. The CDR3 spans 13 residues.

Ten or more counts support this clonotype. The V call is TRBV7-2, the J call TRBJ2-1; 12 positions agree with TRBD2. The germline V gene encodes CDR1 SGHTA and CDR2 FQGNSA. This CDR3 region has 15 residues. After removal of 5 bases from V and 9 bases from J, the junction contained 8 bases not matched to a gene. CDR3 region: CASSMTSSGRGEQFF. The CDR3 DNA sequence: TGTGCCAGCAGCATGACATCTAGCGGGAGGGGTGAGCAGTTCTTC.

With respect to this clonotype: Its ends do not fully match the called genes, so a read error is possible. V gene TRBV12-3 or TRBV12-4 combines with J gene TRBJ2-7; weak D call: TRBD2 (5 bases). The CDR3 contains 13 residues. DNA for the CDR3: TGTGCCCGCAGCCTCATCGGGACCTACGAGCAGTACTTC. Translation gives CARSLIGTYEQYF.

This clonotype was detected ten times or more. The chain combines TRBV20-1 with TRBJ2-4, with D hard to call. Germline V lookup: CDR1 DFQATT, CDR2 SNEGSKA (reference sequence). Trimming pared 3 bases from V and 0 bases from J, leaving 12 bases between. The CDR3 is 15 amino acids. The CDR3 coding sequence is TGCAGTGCTAGCCCCCTCTCGGTAGCCAAAAACATTCAGTACTTC. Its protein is CSASPLSVAKNIQYF.

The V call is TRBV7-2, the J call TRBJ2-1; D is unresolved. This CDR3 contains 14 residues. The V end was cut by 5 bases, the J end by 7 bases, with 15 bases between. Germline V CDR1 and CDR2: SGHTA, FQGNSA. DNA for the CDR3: TGTGCCAGCAGCCCACAGACCCGTTTAAATGAGCAGTTCTTC. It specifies CASSPQTRLNEQFF.

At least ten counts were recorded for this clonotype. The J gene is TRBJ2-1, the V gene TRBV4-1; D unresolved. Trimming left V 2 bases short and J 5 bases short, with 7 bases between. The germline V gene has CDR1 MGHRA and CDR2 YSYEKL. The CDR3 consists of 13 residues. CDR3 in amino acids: CASSQTGNNEQFF. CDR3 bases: TGCGCCAGCAGCCAAACTGGTAACAATGAGCAGTTCTTC.

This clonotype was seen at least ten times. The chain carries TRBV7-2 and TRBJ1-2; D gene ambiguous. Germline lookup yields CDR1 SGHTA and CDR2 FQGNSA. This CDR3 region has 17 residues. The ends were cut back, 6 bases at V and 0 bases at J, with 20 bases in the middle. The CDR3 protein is CASSVVGAGLANYGYTF. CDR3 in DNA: TGTGCCAGCAGTGTAGTCGGAGCAGGATTAGCTAACTATGGCTACACCTTC.

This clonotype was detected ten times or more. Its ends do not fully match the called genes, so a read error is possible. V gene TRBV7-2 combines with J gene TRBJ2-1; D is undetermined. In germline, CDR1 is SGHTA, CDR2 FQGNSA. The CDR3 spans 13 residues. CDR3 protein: CASSLLGYSEQFF. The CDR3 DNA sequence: TGTGCCAGCAGCTTGTTAGGGTACAGTGAGCAGTTCTTC.

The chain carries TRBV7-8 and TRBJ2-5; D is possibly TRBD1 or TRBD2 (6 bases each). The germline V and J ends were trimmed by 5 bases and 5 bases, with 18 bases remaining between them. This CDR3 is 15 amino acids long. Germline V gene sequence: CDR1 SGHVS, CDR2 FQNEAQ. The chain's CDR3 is CASSTRGPGWETQYF. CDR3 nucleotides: TGTGCCAGCAGCACCCGGGGGCCCGGGTGGGAGACCCAGTACTTC. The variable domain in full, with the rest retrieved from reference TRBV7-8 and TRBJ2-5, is GAGVSQSPRYKVAKRGQDVALRCDPISGHVSLFWYQQALGQGPEFLTYFQNEAQLDKSGLPSDRFFAERPEGSVSTLKIQRTQQEDSAVYLCASSTRGPGWETQYFGPGTRLLVL.

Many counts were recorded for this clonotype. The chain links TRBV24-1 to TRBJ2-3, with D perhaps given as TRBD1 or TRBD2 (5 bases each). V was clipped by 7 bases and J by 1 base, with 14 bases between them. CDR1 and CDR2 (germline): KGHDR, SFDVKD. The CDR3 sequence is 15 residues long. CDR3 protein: CATSDGAAGTDTQYF. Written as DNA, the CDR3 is TGTGCCACCAGCGACGGGGCGGCGGGCACAGATACGCAGTATTTT.

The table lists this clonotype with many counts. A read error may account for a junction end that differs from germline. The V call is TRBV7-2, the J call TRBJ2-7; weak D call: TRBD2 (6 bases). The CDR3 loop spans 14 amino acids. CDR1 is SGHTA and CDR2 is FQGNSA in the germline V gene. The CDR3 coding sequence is TGTGCCAGCAGCCTAGCGTTTAGCTCCTACGAGCAGTACTTC. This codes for CASSLAFSSYEQYF. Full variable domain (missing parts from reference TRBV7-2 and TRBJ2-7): GAGVSQSPSNKVTEKGKDVELRCDPISGHTALYWYRQSLGQGLEFLIYFQGNSAPDKSGLPSDRFSAERTGGSVSTLTIQRTQQEDSAVYLCASSLAFSSYEQYFGPGTRLTVT.